The 14 T cell receptor beta chains below all came from one sample that was sequenced in a study of beta chain features in type 1 diabetes. Study-wide results and limits: Moderate but significant shortening of TCRB CDR3s was recorded in all four CD4+ subsets from Type 1 diabetes patients.

As every portion of the isolated RNA was reverse transcribed, the sequencing read expressed TCRB transcripts. Sequencing used immunoSEQ multiplex PCR; TCRdb keeps in-frame clones, though not all of them. The data hold around 650,000 clones, with 9.5% to 15% observed a single time. Their target antigens are unknown. Sequencing was performed on naive CD4+ T cells from blood. These receptors all come from a man aged 30-40 years with type 1 diabetes.

The chain combines TRBV5-6 with TRBJ1-5; TRBD1 agrees at 7 bases. The ends lost 6 bases at V and 4 bases at J; junction bases unmatched: 10. Germline V CDR1 and CDR2: SGHDT, YYEEEE. The CDR3 runs to 15 residues. CDR3 loop: CASTATGETNQPQHF. The CDR3 DNA is TGTGCCAGCACCGCAACAGGGGAAACGAATCAGCCCCAGCATTTT.

The sample holds a few counts of this clone. The J gene is TRBJ2-1, the V gene TRBV5-1; possible D gene TRBD2, 6 bases. V lost 4 bases and J 5 bases, leaving 13 bases between the germline ends. CDR1 and CDR2 from the germline V gene are SGHRS and YFSETQ. The CDR3 length is 14 residues. The CDR3: CASSEGTPHNEQFF. The CDR3 DNA follows: TGCGCCAGCAGCGAGGGGACTCCTCACAATGAGCAGTTCTTC.

In this sample, this clone turned up a few times. This chain joins TRBV7-2 and TRBJ2-3, with 12 bases identical to TRBD2. The V and J ends lost 5 bases and 3 bases, in that order; junction bases with no gene match: 6. The V gene's germline CDR1 is SGHTA and CDR2 FQGNSA. This CDR3 is 16 amino acids long. The CDR3 here is CASSTRLAGATDTQYF. DNA for the CDR3: TGTGCCAGCAGCACCCGACTAGCGGGGGCGACAGATACGCAGTATTTT.

This clone showed up just a few times. The same CDR3 also results from other DNA sequences found in this sample. V and J are TRBV29-1 and TRBJ1-1; D gene ambiguous. V was clipped by 4 bases and J by 0 bases, with 6 bases between them. The CDR3 loop spans 12 amino acids. CDR1 is SQVTM and CDR2 is ANQGSEA in the germline V gene. CDR3 sequence reads: CSVGSLNTEAFF. The DNA of the CDR3 is TGCAGCGTTGGAAGCTTGAACACTGAAGCTTTCTTT. Together with reference TRBV29-1 and TRBJ1-1, the CDR3 gives the full variable domain: SAVISQKPSRDICQRGTSLTIQCQVDSQVTMMFWYRQQPGQSLTLIATANQGSEATYESGFVIDKFPISRPNLTFSTLTVSNMSPEDSSIYLCSVGSLNTEAFFGQGTRLTVV.

This chain uses TRBV18 with TRBJ2-7, with 7 positions matching TRBD1. The germline V gene encodes CDR1 KGHSH and CDR2 LQKENI. Trimming cost V 2 bases and J 7 bases; bases outside gene matches: 11. The length of the CDR3 is 15 residues. Here the CDR3 DNA reads TGTGCCAGCTCACCAGCGACAGGGCGAGTTGGGGAGCAGTACTTC. Protein sequence: CASSPATGRVGEQYF. Supplemented by reference TRBV18 and TRBJ2-7, the full variable domain reads NAGVMQNPRHLVRRRGQEARLRCSPMKGHSHVYWYRQLPEEGLKFMVYLQKENIIDESGMPKERFSAEFPKEGPSILRIQQVVRGDSAAYFCASSPATGRVGEQYFGPGTRLTVT.

V usage is TRBV19 and J usage is TRBJ1-5; no clear D gene. The CDR3 has 14 amino acids. CDR1 and CDR2 (germline): LNHDA, SQIVND (reference sequence). Trimming removed 1 base at V and 6 bases at J, with 10 bases between. CDR3 bases: TGTGCCAGTAGTATAGGGCGGAGGCCTCAGCCCCAGCATTTT. It codes for CASSIGRRPQPQHF.

V gene TRBV2 combines with J gene TRBJ2-1; perhaps TRBD2 as D (6 bases). The CDR3 runs to 13 residues. Between the trimmed V and J ends, which lost 6 bases and 8 bases, there was a span of 14 bases. The V gene's germline CDR1 is SNHLY and CDR2 FYNNEI. The CDR3 DNA follows: TGTGCCAGCAGGCTCGGGGGAGTTGATGAGCAGTTCTTC. Translating gives CASRLGGVDEQFF.

The sample holds a few counts of this clone. This chain uses TRBV18 with TRBJ2-7; 7 bases match TRBD1. The germline V gene has CDR1 KGHSH and CDR2 LQKENI. The CDR3 covers 14 residues. V lost 6 bases to trimming and J lost 1 base; unmatched junction nucleotides: 6. As DNA, the CDR3 is TGTGCCAGCTCGGGGACAGCAGCTTCCTACGAGCAGTACTTC. Translating it yields CASSGTAASYEQYF.

The chain uses TRBV6-5 and TRBJ1-5; D is unresolved. Trimming took off 6 bases at V and 7 bases at J, with 13 bases between the two ends. Germline V gene lookup returns CDR1 MNHEY and CDR2 SVGAGI. The CDR3 runs to 13 residues. Here the CDR3 reads CASRRDLSQPQHF. As DNA, the CDR3 is TGTGCCAGCAGGCGGGATCTTTCACAGCCCCAGCATTTT.

This clone was picked up a small number of times. The chain joins TRBV4-3 to TRBJ2-2; perhaps TRBD2 as D (5 bases). This CDR3 has 16 residues. The V gene lost 0 bases and the J gene lost 0 bases, with 8 bases spanning the gap. Germline CDR1 LGHNA, CDR2 YSLEER. Here the CDR3 reads CASSQESGTNTGELFF. The CDR3 DNA sequence: TGCGCCAGCAGCCAAGAATCGGGAACGAACACCGGGGAGCTGTTTTTT.

This sequence joins TRBV25-1 and TRBJ1-5, with 7 bases aligning to TRBD1. V was pared by 6 bases and J by 5 bases, with 7 bases of the junction left unmatched. In germline, CDR1 is MGHDK, CDR2 SYGVNS. The CDR3 has 14 residues. CDR3 amino acids: CASSTPGQHQPQHF. CDR3 nucleotides: TGTGCCAGCAGCACTCCGGGACAGCATCAGCCCCAGCATTTT. Supplemented by reference TRBV25-1 and TRBJ1-5, the full variable domain reads EADIYQTPRYLVIGTGKKITLECSQTMGHDKMYWYQQDPGMELHLIHYSYGVNSTEKGDLSSESTVSRIRTEHFPLTLESARPSHTSQYLCASSTPGQHQPQHFGDGTRLSIL.

The chain has TRBV7-3 and TRBJ2-6, with D unresolved. The CDR3 is 17 amino acids. Germline V lookup: CDR1 SGHTA, CDR2 FQGTGA. V gave up 5 bases and J gave up 2 bases, with 16 bases separating them. In DNA, the CDR3 is TGTGCCAGCAGCCCTGGTGGTGGTCGCACTGGGGCCAACGTCCTGACTTTC. Translation gives CASSPGGGRTGANVLTF.

This clone has more than one count but fewer than ten. V usage is TRBV5-6 and J usage is TRBJ2-3; possibly TRBD1 or TRBD2 for D (6 bases each). CDR1 is SGHDT, CDR2 YYEEEE, per germline. The CDR3 loop spans 14 amino acids. V was shortened by 3 bases and J by 6 bases, with 14 bases between the two germline ends. For the CDR3, the DNA is TGTGCCAGCAGCTGGGGGGCGACCGGGGATACGCAGTATTTT. Protein sequence: CASSWGATGDTQYF.

This clone was seen once. The CDR3 reads CASSLGVGGFETQYF. CDR3 nucleotides: TGTGCCAGCAGCTTAGGCGTCGGGGGGTTCGAGACCCAGTACTTC. J is TRBJ2-5 and V is TRBV7-7, with 7 bases matching TRBD2. Germline CDR1 and CDR2: SSHAT and FNYEAQ (reference sequence). With 1 base clipped from V and 5 bases from J, the junction kept 7 bases outside the gene matches. The CDR3 length is 15 residues.